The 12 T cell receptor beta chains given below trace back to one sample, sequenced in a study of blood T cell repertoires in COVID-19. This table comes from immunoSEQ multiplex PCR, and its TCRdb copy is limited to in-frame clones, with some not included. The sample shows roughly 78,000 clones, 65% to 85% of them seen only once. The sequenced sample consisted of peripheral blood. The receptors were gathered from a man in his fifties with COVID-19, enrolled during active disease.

CDR3 coding DNA: TGTGCCAGCAGCAAAGACGGGACAGGGGATCACCAAGAGACCCAGTACTTC. Its protein product is CASSKDGTGDHQETQYF. The chain is built from TRBV21-1 and TRBJ2-5; TRBD1 was called by the table and not checked on the DNA. TRBV21-1 is flagged as a pseudogene. The CDR3 has 17 residues.

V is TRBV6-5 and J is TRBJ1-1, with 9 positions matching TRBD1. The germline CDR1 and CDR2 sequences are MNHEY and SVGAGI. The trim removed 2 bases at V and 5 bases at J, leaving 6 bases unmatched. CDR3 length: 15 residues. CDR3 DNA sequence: TGTGCCAGCAGTTACGGGTCGACAGGGGGGACTGAAGCTTTCTTT. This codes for CASSYGSTGGTEAFF.

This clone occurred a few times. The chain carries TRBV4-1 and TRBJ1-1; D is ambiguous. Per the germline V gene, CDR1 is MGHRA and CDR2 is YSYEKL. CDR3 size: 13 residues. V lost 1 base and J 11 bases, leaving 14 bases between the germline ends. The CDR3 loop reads CASSQVGSSRAFF. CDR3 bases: TGCGCCAGCAGCCAAGTTGGCAGCTCGCGGGCTTTCTTT.

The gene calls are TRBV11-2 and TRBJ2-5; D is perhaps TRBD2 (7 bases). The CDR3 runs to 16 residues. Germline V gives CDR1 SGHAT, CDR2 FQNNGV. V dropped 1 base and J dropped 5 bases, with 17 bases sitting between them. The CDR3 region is CASSLVSRGPFETQYF. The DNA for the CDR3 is TGTGCCAGCAGCTTAGTGTCGCGGGGGCCGTTTGAGACCCAGTACTTC.

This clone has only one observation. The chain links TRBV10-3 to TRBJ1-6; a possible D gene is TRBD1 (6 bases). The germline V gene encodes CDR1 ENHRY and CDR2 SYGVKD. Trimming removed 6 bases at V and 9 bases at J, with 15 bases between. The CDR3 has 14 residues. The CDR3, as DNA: TGTGCCATCAGCATGACAGGCCGTTCTTCACCCCTCCACTTT. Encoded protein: CAISMTGRSSPLHF.

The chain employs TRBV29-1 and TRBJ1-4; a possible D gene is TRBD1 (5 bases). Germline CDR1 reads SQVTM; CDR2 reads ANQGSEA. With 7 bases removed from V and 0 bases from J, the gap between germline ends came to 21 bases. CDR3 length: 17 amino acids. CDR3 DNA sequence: TGCAGCGGCGGGAGGGGTAGTGCCGACCCAACTAATGAAAAACTGTTTTTT. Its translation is CSGGRGSADPTNEKLFF.

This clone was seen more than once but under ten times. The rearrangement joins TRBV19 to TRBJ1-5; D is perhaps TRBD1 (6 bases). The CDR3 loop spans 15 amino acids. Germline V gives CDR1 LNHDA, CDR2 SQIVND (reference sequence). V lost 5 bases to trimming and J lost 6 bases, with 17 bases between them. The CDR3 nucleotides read TGTGCCAGTAGTGGCGGCGGGGGCATTTTTCAGCCCCAGCATTTT. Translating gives CASSGGGGIFQPQHF.

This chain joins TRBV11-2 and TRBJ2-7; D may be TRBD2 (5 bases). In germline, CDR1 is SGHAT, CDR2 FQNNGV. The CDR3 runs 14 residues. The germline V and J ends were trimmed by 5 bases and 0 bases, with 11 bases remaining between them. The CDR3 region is CASSLTRSSYEQYF. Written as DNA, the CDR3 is TGTGCCAGCAGCCTCACTAGGAGCTCCTACGAGCAGTACTTC.

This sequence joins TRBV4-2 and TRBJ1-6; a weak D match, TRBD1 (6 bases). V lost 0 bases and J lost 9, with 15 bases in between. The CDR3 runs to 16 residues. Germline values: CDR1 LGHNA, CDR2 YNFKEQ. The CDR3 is CASSQEGGGASSPLHF. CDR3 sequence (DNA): TGTGCCAGCAGCCAAGAAGGTGGGGGGGCGAGTTCACCCCTCCACTTT.

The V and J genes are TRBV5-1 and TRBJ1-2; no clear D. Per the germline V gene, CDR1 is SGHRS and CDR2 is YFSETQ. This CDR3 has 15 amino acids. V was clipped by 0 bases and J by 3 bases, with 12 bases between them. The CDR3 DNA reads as TGCGCCAGCAGCTTGGGTCTAACAGATTACTATGGCTACACCTTC. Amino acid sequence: CASSLGLTDYYGYTF. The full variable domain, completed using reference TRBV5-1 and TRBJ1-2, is KAGVTQTPRYLIKTRGQQVTLSCSPISGHRSVSWYQQTPGQGLQFLFEYFSETQRNKGNFPGRFSGRQFSNSRSEMNVSTLELGDSALYLCASSLGLTDYYGYTFGSGTRLTVV.

CDR3 sequence reads: CASSLEGTTNEKLFF. CDR3 bases: TGTGCCAGCAGCTTAGAGGGGACAACTAATGAAAAACTGTTTTTT. The gene calls are TRBV7-2 and TRBJ1-4; maybe TRBD1 (5 bases). V dropped 1 base and J dropped 0 bases, with 6 bases sitting between them. Germline V gene lookup returns CDR1 SGHTA and CDR2 FQGNSA. CDR3 length equals 15 residues.

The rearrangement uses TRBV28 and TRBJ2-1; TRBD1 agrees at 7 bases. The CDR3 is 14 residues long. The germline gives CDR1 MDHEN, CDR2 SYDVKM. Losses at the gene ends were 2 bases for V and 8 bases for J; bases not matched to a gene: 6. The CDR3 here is CASSLEGAFDEQFF. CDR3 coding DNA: TGTGCCAGCAGTTTAGAGGGGGCGTTCGATGAGCAGTTCTTC. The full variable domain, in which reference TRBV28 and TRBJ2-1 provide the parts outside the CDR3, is DVKVTQSSRYLVKRTGEKVFLECVQDMDHENMFWYRQDPGLGLRLIYFSYDVKMKEKGDIPEGYSVSREKKERFSLILESASTNQTSMYLCASSLEGAFDEQFFGPGTRLTVL.